This T cell receptor (beta chain) was observed in a study of graft-versus-host responses after intestinal transplantation. Across the whole study: Each patient got anti-thymocyte globulin induction, then tacrolimus and steroids for about 3 years.

TCRdb keeps only in-frame clones here, not all; method: immunoSEQ multiplex PCR. The sample holds some 120,000 clones; just over 90% are singletons and the top ten take roughly 0.2%. Study-level points and caveats: Early post-transplant HvG declines were associated with peak circulating GvH clone levels. Recipient marrow held GvH clones, some first seen in ileum or blood. Individuals who had graft-donor T cell macrochimerism had allografts that showed high graft-versus-host to host-versus-graft clonal ratios.

In regard to this clone: Its specificity is unknown.

Germline V CDR1 and CDR2: SQVTM, ANQGSEA. CDR3 length: 16 residues. Trimming stripped 2 bases from V and 0 bases from J, with 17 bases between. The chain combines TRBV29-1 with TRBJ2-7, with a possible D match to TRBD2 (6 bases). The input for sequencing was unstimulated CD4+ T cells sorted from spleen or lymph node cells, taken before intestinal transplant. The TCR was taken from a human donor who received an intestinal transplant. CDR3 sequence (DNA): TGCAGCGTTGAACTTTTAATTGCTAGCGACTCCTACGAGCAGTACTTC. This gives the protein CSVELLIASDSYEQYF.